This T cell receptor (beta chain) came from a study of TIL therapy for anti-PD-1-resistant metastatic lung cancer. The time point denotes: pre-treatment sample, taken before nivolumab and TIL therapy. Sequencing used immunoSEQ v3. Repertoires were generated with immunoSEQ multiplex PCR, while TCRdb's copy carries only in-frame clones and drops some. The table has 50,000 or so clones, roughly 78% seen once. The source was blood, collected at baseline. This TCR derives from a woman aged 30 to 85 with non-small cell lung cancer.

CDR3 nucleotides: TGTGCCAGCAGCCCCTCCGGGGCGGGAAACACTGAAGCTTTCTTT. This translates into CASSPSGAGNTEAFF. The chain recombines TRBV7-9 with TRBJ1-1; a weak D match, TRBD1 (5 bases). Trimming removed 5 bases from V and 2 bases from J, with 15 bases in between. This CDR3 contains 15 residues. Germline CDR1 and CDR2: SEHNR and FQNEAQ (reference sequence).